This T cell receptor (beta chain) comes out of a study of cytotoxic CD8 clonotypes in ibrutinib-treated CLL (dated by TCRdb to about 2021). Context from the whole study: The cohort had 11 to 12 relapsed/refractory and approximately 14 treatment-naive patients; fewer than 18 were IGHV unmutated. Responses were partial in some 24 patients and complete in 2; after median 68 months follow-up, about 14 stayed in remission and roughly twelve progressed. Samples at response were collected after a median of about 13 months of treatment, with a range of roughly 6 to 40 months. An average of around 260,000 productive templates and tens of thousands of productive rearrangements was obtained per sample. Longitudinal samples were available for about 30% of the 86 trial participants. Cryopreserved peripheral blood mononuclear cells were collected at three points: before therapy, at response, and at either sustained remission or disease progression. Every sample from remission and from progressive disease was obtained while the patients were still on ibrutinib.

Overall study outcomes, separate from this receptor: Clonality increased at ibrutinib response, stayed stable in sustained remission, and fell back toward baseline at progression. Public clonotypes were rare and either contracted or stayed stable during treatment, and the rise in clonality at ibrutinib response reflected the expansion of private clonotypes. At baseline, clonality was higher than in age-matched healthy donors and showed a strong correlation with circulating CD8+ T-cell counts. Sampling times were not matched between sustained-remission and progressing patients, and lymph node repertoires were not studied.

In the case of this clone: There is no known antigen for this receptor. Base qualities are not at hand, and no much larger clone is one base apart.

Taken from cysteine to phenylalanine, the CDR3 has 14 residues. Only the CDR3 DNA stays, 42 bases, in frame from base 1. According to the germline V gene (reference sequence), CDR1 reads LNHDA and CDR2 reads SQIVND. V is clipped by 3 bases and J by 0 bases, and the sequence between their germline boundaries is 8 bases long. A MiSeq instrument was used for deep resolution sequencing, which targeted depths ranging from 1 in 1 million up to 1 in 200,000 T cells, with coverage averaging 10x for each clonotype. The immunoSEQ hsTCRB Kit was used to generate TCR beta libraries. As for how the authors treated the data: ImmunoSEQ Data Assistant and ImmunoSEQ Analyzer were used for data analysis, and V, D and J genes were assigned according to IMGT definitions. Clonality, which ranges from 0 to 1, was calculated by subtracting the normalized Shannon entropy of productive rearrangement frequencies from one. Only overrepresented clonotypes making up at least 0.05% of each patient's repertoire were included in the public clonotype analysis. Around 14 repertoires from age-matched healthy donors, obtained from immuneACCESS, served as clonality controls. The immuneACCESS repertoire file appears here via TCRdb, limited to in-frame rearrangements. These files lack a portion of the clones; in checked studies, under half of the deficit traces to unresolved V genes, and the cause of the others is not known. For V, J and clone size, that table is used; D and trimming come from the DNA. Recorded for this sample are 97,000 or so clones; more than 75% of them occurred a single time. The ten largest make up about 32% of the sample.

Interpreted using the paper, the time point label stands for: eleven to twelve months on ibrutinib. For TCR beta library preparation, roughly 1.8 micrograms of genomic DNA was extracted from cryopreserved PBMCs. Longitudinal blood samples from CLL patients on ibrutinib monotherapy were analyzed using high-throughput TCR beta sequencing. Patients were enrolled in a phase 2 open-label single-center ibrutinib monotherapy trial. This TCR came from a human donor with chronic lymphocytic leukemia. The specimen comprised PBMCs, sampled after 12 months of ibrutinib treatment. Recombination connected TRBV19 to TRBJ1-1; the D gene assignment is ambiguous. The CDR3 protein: CASSIKEMNTEAFF. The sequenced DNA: TGTGCCAGTAGTATCAAGGAGATGAACACTGAAGCTTTCTTT.